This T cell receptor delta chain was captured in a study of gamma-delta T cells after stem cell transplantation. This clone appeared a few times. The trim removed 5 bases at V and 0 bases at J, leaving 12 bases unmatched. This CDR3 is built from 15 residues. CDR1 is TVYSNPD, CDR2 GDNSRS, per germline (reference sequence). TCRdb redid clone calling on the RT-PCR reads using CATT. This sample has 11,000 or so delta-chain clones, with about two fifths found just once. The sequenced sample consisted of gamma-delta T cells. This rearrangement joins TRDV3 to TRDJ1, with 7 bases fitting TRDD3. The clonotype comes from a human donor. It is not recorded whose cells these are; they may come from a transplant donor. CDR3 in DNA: TGTGCCCTCTGGGGGTCACTAACAAACACCGATAAACTCATCTTT. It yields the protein CALWGSLTNTDKLIF.